This is a list of T cell receptor beta chains from one sample in a study of blood T cell repertoires in COVID-19. Sequencing used immunoSEQ multiplex PCR; TCRdb keeps in-frame clones, though not all of them. The sample contains under 95,000 clones, about 90% of which appear only once. Sequencing used peripheral blood. The receptors were gathered from a human donor in a cohort sampled during active COVID-19. Both conserved end residues are part of each CDR3. D genes are given only for firm matches. Some rows mark clone size as missing; the rest say once, few, many or name a class of expanded clone.

cdr3_length,d_call,clone_size,j_call,v_call,cdr3_aa,cdr3_nt
13,TRBD1,once,TRBJ1-2,TRBV28,CASSSQGWDGYTF,TGTGCCAGCAGTTCACAGGGGTGGGATGGCTACACCTTC
18,TRBD2,once,TRBJ2-1,TRBV25-1,CASSLTSGRLGSYNEQFF,TGTGCCAGCAGCCTGACTAGCGGGAGGTTGGGCTCCTACAATGAGCAGTTCTTC
15,TRBD2,-,TRBJ2-1,TRBV11-3,CASSFSGGGETEQFF,TGTGCCAGCAGCTTTAGCGGGGGGGGTGAAACTGAGCAGTTCTTC
15,TRBD1,-,TRBJ1-6,TRBV18,CASSPTGTGESPLHF,TGTGCCAGCTCACCTACCGGGACAGGGGAATCACCCCTCCACTTT
16,-,-,TRBJ1-4,TRBV9,CASSALRGSTNEKLFF,TGTGCCAGCAGCGCCCTCCGGGGGTCAACTAATGAAAAACTGTTTTTT
18,-,-,TRBJ1-6,TRBV11-2,CASSLAVGVGSYNSPLHF,TGTGCCAGCAGCTTAGCGGTAGGGGTAGGCTCCTATAATTCACCCCTCCACTTT
12,-,many,TRBJ2-7,TRBV29-1,CSVVQGTYEQYF,TGCAGCGTTGTCCAGGGGACCTACGAGCAGTACTTC
14,-,-,TRBJ1-1,TRBV7-2,CASSLEVNSAEAFF,TGTGCCAGCAGCTTAGAGGTCAATAGCGCTGAAGCTTTCTTT
13,-,once,TRBJ1-1,TRBV18,CASSPRTDTEAFF,TGTGCCAGCTCACCACGGACAGACACTGAAGCTTTCTTT
18,-,-,TRBJ2-1,TRBV23-1,CASSQSRVPEEGLNEQFF,TGCGCCAGCAGTCAATCGAGGGTACCAGAGGAGGGACTCAATGAGCAGTTCTTC
14,-,-,TRBJ2-7,TRBV28,CASSLDWSSYEQYF,TGTGCCAGCAGTTTGGACTGGAGCTCCTACGAGCAGTACTTC
14,-,-,TRBJ2-1,TRBV19,CASTAGTNINEQFF,TGTGCCAGTACCGCAGGAACAAACATTAATGAGCAGTTCTTC
13,TRBD2,-,TRBJ2-1,TRBV19,CASSISGSNEQFF,TGTGCCAGTAGTATAAGCGGGAGCAATGAGCAGTTCTTC
15,TRBD1,-,TRBJ1-6,TRBV7-9,CASSPDRTYNSPLHF,TGTGCCAGCAGCCCGGACAGGACTTATAATTCACCCCTCCACTTT
15,-,-,TRBJ1-5,TRBV5-6,CASSSQGRVNQPQHF,TGTGCCAGCAGCTCCCAGGGGAGGGTCAATCAGCCCCAGCATTTT
16,-,-,TRBJ1-5,TRBV7-7,CASSAKSDSSNQPQHF,TGTGCTAGCAGCGCCAAAAGTGACAGTTCCAATCAGCCCCAGCATTTT
14,-,few,TRBJ1-2,TRBV7-2,CASSPSPGNYGYTF,TGTGCCAGCAGCCCAAGTCCAGGGAACTATGGCTACACCTTC
16,TRBD2,once,TRBJ2-7,TRBV4-2,CASSQERSGRSYEQYF,TGTGCCAGCAGCCAAGAAAGGAGCGGGAGATCCTACGAGCAGTACTTC
14,TRBD1,-,TRBJ1-6,TRBV11-1,CASSEGQDNSPLHF,TGTGCCAGCAGCGAGGGACAGGATAATTCACCCCTCCACTTT
16,TRBD2,-,TRBJ2-7,TRBV7-9,CASSGTLAGVPYEQYF,TGTGCCAGCAGCGGAACTCTAGCGGGAGTACCCTACGAGCAGTACTTC
15,-,-,TRBJ2-7,TRBV5-1,CASSLEQGPYGEQYF,TGCGCCAGCAGCTTGGAACAGGGACCCTACGGGGAGCAGTACTTC
13,-,-,TRBJ1-5,TRBV5-5,CASSLTPSQPQHF,TGTGCCAGCAGCTTGACTCCCTCCCAGCCCCAGCATTTT
19,-,few,TRBJ2-1,TRBV10-1,CATPLRAGESQLSYNEQFF,TGCGCCACCCCCCTAAGGGCGGGCGAAAGTCAATTATCCTACAATGAGCAGTTCTTC
14,-,-,TRBJ2-2,TRBV10-3,CAITEGSAAGELFF,TGTGCCATCACCGAGGGTAGCGCCGCCGGGGAGCTGTTTTTT